This TCR beta chain was found in a study of blood T cell repertoires in COVID-19. At the level of the study: Collection of acute and convalescent COVID-19 samples took place in the United States, Italy and Spain.

Individuals drawn from about two dozen US areas were about 18 to 100 years old. CDR3 size: 16 residues. Germline lookup yields CDR1 MDHEN and CDR2 SYDVKM. The V gene end was trimmed by 4 bases and the J gene end by 2 bases; junction bases not matched to a gene: 8. Some clones are missing from TCRdb's copy, which holds only in-frame ones; the method was immunoSEQ multiplex PCR. Of nearly 250,000 clones listed, 85% to 90% were seen once; the top ten hold approximately 0.9%. Sequencing was done on a sample of PBMCs or T cells enriched from blood (not recorded which). This clonotype was sampled from a man aged 45-65 years who had been exposed to COVID-19. The J gene is TRBJ1-3, the V gene TRBV28; 7 positions match TRBD1. The CDR3 spells CASSSAGGWAGNTIYF. The CDR3 DNA is TGTGCCAGCAGTTCCGCAGGGGGGTGGGCTGGAAACACCATATATTTT.